These 5 T cell receptor beta chains were all obtained from the same sample, sequenced in a study of cytomegalovirus exposure and HLA in healthy donors. The PCR employed 60 Vbeta primers together with 13 Jbeta primers. Assay used: immunoSEQ multiplex PCR; TCRdb lists only in-frame clones, some missing. Of more than 90,000 clones in the sample, about 76% were seen once. The source material was PBMCs. Receptors originate from a man aged 35 to 55 in good health and CMV-seropositive.

The chain couples TRBV27 to TRBJ2-3, with 9 bases matching TRBD2. Trimming cost V 0 bases and J 5 bases; bases outside gene matches: 3. This CDR3 is built from 15 residues. Germline CDR1 reads MNHEY; CDR2 reads SMNVEV (reference sequence). CDR3 residues: CASSLSGSGGDTQYF. In nucleotides, the CDR3 is TGTGCCAGCAGTTTATCCGGTAGCGGGGGAGATACGCAGTATTTT.

The chain recombines TRBV5-1 with TRBJ1-1, with unresolved D. Germline V gene data show CDR1 as SGHRS and CDR2 as YFSETQ. CDR3 length equals 14 residues. Trimming shortened V by 0 bases and J by 5 bases, and 11 bases separated the two germline ends. The CDR3 region has the DNA TGCGCCAGCAGCTTGGATACCCCCGGGACTGAAGCTTTCTTT. Translating it yields CASSLDTPGTEAFF.

The gene calls are TRBV28 and TRBJ2-1; tentatively, D is TRBD2 (6 bases). CDR1 and CDR2 (germline): MDHEN, SYDVKM. V shed 8 bases and J shed 7 bases, with 15 bases lying between them. The CDR3 spans 13 residues. CDR3 in amino acids: CASRRDPRNEQFF. DNA of the CDR3: TGTGCCAGCCGGAGGGATCCCCGGAATGAGCAGTTCTTC. Using reference TRBV28 and TRBJ2-1 for the parts outside the CDR3, the full variable domain is DVKVTQSSRYLVKRTGEKVFLECVQDMDHENMFWYRQDPGLGLRLIYFSYDVKMKEKGDIPEGYSVSREKKERFSLILESASTNQTSMYLCASRRDPRNEQFFGPGTRLTVL.

A few counts support this clone. The chain uses TRBV19 and TRBJ1-1; the D gene is possibly TRBD1 (5 bases). CDR1 LNHDA and CDR2 SQIVND come from the germline V gene (reference sequence). This CDR3 is 13 amino acids long. V was shortened by 4 bases and J by 5 bases, with 11 bases between the two germline ends. Here the CDR3 reads CASSKQEGTEAFF. The CDR3 bases are TGTGCCAGTAGTAAACAGGAGGGGACTGAAGCTTTCTTT.

This clone was seen once. The chain employs TRBV11-2 and TRBJ2-3; TRBD1 might be the D (5 bases). V was shortened by 3 bases and J by 0 bases, with 7 bases between the two germline ends. This CDR3 is built from 14 residues. Germline lookup yields CDR1 SGHAT and CDR2 FQNNGV. CDR3 region: CASSLGQSTDTQYF. The DNA of the CDR3 is TGTGCCAGCAGCTTGGGGCAGAGCACAGATACGCAGTATTTT.